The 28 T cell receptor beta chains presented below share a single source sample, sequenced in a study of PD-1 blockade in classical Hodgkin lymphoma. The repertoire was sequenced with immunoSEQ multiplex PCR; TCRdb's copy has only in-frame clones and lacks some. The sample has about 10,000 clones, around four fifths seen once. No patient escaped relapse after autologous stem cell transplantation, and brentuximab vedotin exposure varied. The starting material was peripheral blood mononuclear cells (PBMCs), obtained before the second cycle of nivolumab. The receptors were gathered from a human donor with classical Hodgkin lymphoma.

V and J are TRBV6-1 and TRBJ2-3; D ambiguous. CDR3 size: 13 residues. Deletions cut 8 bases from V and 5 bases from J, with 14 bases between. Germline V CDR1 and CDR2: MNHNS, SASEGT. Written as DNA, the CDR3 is TGTGCCAGCGAAAGGGCCGAGGTAGATACGCAGTATTTT. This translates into CASERAEVDTQYF.

CDR3 residues: CASSQGILAGEDNEQFF. The CDR3 region has the DNA TGCGCCAGCAGCCAAGGCATACTAGCGGGAGAGGACAATGAGCAGTTCTTC. V is TRBV4-1 and J is TRBJ2-1; 11 bases align to TRBD2. This CDR3 is built from 17 residues. V gave up 1 base and J gave up 5 bases; unmatched junction bases: 7. Germline V CDR1 and CDR2: MGHRA, YSYEKL.

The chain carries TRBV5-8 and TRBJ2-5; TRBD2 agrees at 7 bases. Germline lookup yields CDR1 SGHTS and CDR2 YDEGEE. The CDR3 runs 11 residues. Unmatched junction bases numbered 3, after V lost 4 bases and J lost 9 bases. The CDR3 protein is CASSAGRAQYF. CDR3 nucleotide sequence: TGTGCCAGCAGCGCAGGGAGGGCCCAGTACTTC.

CDR3 in DNA: TGTGCCAGCAGTAGTGGGCCTAAGCAGTTCTTC. It encodes CASSSGPKQFF. This chain connects TRBV6-4 to TRBJ2-1; D remains ambiguous. Between the trimmed V and J ends, which lost 5 bases and 11 bases, there was a span of 10 bases. This CDR3 is built from 11 residues. The germline V gene has CDR1 MRHNA and CDR2 SNTAGT.

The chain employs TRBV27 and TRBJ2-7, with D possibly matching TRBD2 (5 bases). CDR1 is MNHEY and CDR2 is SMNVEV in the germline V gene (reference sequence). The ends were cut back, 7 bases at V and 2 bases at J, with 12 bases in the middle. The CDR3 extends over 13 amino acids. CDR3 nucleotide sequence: TGTGCCAGCATGTACGAGGGAACCTACGAGCAGTACTTC. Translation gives CASMYEGTYEQYF.

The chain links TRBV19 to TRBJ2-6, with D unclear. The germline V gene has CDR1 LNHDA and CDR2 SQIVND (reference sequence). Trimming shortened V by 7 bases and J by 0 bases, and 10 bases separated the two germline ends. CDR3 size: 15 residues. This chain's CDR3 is CASMRQASGANVLTF. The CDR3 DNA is TGTGCCAGTATGAGACAAGCCTCTGGGGCCAACGTCCTGACTTTC.

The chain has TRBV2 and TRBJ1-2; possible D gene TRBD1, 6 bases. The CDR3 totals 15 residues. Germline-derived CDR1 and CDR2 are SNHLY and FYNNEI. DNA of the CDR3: TGTGCAGGTGACAGGACCAACTTGTGGGTCTATGGCTACACCTTC. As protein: CAGDRTNLWVYGYTF. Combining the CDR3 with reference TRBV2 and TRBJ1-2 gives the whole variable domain EPEVTQTPSHQVTQMGQEVILRCVPISNHLYFYWYRQILGQKVEFLVSFYNNEISEKSEIFDDQFSVERPDGSNFTLKIRSTKLEDSAMYFCAGDRTNLWVYGYTFGSGTRLTVV.

The CDR3 protein is CASSRDGRIDQPQHF. The CDR3 DNA reads TGCGCCAGCAGCCGGGACGGCAGAATAGATCAGCCCCAGCATTTT. The chain links TRBV5-1 to TRBJ1-5, with D possibly matching TRBD1 (5 bases). CDR3 size: 15 residues. The ends were cut back, 4 bases at V and 5 bases at J, with 16 bases in the middle. Germline CDR1 and CDR2: SGHRS and YFSETQ.

Here the CDR3 DNA reads TGTGCCAGCAGCCCTCTTGGAGGGGGGACCGGGGAGCTGTTTTTT. As protein: CASSPLGGGTGELFF. The rearrangement uses TRBV7-3 and TRBJ2-2; D is tentatively TRBD1 or TRBD2 (6 bases each). The CDR3 has 15 amino acids. V was cut by 5 bases and J by 5 bases, with 15 bases left in between. Germline CDR1 reads SGHTA; CDR2 reads FQGTGA. Looking up the rest from reference TRBV7-3 and TRBJ2-2 gives the full variable domain: GAGVSQTPSNKVTEKGKYVELRCDPISGHTALYWYRQSLGQGPEFLIYFQGTGAADDSGLPNDRFFAVRPEGSVSTLKIQRTERGDSAVYLCASSPLGGGTGELFFGEGSRLTVL.

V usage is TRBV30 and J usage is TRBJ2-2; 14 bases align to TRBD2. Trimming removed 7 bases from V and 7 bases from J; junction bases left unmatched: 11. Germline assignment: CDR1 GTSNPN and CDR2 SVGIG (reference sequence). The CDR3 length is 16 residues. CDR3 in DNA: TGTGCCTCGACACCGTGGACTAGCGGGGGGATCGGGGAGCTGTTTTTT. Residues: CASTPWTSGGIGELFF.

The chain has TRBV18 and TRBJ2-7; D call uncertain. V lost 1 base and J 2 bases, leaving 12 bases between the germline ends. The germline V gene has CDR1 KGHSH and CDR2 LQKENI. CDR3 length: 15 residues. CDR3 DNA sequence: TGTGCCAGCTCACCACAGCTCGGACCTGCCTACGAGCAGTACTTC. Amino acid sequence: CASSPQLGPAYEQYF.

CDR3 in amino acids: CASGAGDSYEQYF. CDR3 nucleotide sequence: TGTGCCAGCGGAGCTGGAGATTCCTACGAGCAGTACTTC. The rearrangement joins TRBV7-9 to TRBJ2-7, with D hard to call. CDR3 size: 13 residues. Trimming took 8 bases from V and 1 from J, leaving 12 bases between them. Per the germline V gene, CDR1 is SEHNR and CDR2 is FQNEAQ (reference sequence).

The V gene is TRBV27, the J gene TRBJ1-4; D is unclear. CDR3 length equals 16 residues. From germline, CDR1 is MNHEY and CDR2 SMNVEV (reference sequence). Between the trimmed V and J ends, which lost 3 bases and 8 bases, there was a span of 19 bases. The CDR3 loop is CASSLVSPGSWEKLFF. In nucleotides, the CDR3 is TGTGCCAGCAGTTTGGTTTCTCCAGGATCGTGGGAAAAACTGTTTTTT. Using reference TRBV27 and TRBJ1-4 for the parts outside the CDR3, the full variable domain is EAQVTQNPRYLITVTGKKLTVTCSQNMNHEYMSWYRQDPGLGLRQIYYSMNVEVTDKGDVPEGYKVSRKEKRNFPLILESPSPNQTSLYFCASSLVSPGSWEKLFFGSGTQLSVL.

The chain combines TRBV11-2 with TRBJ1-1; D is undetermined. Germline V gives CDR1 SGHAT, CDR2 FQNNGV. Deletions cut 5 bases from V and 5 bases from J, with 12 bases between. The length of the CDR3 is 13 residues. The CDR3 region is CASSGFYGTEAFF. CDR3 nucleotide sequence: TGTGCCAGCAGCGGGTTTTATGGGACTGAAGCTTTCTTT.

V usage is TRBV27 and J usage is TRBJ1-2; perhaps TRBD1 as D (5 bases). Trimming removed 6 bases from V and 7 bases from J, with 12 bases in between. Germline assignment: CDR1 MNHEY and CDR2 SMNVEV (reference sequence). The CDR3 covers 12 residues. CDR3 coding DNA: TGTGCCAGCAGGAGAGGGGATGGTGGCTACACCTTC. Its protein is CASRRGDGGYTF.

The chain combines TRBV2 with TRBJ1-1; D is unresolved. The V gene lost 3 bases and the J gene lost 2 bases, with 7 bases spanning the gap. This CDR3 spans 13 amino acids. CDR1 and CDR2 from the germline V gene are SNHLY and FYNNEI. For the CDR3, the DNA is TGTGCCAGCAGTGAGGCACCTAACACTGAAGCTTTCTTT. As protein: CASSEAPNTEAFF.

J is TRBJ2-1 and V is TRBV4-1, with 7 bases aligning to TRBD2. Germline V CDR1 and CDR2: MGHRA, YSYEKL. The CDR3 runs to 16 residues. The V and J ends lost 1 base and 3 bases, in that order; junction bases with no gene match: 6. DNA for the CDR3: TGCGCCAGCAGCCAAGTTGGGGGAGGGCTCTACAATGAGCAGTTCTTC. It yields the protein CASSQVGGGLYNEQFF.

CDR3 nucleotide sequence: TGTGCCAGCAGTTTATATCAGGGGACCAGGGGTTATGAGACCCAGTACTTC. Translation: CASSLYQGTRGYETQYF. This sequence joins TRBV28 and TRBJ2-5; perhaps TRBD1 as D (6 bases). In germline, CDR1 is MDHEN, CDR2 SYDVKM. This CDR3 comprises 17 residues. V was shortened by 1 base and J by 5 bases, with 20 bases between the two germline ends.

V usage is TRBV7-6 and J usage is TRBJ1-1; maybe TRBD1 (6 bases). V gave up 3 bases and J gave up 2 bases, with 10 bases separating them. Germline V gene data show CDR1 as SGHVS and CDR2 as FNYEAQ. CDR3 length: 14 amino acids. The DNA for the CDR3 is TGTGCCAGCAGCTTCGGACAGACCAACACTGAAGCTTTCTTT. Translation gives CASSFGQTNTEAFF.

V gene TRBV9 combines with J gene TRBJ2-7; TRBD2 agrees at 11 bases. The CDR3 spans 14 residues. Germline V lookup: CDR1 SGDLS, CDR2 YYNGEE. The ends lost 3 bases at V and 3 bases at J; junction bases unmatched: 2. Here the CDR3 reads CASSAGLADYEQYF. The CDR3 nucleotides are TGTGCCAGCAGCGCGGGACTAGCGGACTACGAGCAGTACTTC.

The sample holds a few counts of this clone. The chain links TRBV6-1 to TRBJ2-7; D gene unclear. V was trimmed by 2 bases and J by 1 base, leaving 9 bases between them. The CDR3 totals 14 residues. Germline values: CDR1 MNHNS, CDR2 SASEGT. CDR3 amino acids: CASSESDGSYEQYF. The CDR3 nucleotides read TGTGCCAGCAGTGAATCCGACGGATCCTACGAGCAGTACTTC.

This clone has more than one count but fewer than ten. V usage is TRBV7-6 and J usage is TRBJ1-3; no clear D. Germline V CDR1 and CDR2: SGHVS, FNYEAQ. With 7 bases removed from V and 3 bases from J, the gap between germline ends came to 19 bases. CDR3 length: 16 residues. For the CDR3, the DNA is TGTGCCAGCACCCCCCATCAAAAAATAAATGGAAACACCATATATTTT. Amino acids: CASTPHQKINGNTIYF.

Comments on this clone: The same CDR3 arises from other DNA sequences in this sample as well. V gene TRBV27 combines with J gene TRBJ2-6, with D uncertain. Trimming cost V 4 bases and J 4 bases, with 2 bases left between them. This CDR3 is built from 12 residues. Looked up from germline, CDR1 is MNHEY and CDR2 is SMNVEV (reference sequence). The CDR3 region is CASSSGANVLTF. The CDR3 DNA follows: TGTGCCAGCAGTTCCGGGGCCAACGTCCTGACTTTC. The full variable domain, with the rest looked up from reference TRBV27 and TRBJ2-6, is EAQVTQNPRYLITVTGKKLTVTCSQNMNHEYMSWYRQDPGLGLRQIYYSMNVEVTDKGDVPEGYKVSRKEKRNFPLILESPSPNQTSLYFCASSSGANVLTFGAGSRLTVL.

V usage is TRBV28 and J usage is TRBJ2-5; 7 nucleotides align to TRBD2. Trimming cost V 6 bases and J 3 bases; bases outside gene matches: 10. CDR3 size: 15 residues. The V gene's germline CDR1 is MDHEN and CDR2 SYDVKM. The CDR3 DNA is TGTGCCAGCAGCCGGACTCGCCGGGGGGAAGAGACCCAGTACTTC. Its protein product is CASSRTRRGEETQYF.

CDR3 sequence reads: CASSISGGAGDTQYF. CDR3 DNA sequence: TGTGCCAGCAGTATTAGCGGGGGGGCCGGAGATACGCAGTATTTT. This chain links TRBV6-1 with TRBJ2-3, with 11 bases that match TRBD2. The trim removed 5 bases at V and 5 bases at J, leaving 6 bases unmatched. CDR1 and CDR2 from the germline V gene are MNHNS and SASEGT. CDR3 length: 15 residues.

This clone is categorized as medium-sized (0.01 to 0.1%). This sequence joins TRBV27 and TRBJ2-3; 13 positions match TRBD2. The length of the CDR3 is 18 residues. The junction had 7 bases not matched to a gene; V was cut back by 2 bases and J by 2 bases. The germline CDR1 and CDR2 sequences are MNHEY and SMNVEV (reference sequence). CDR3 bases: TGTGCCAGCAGTTTAGCACTAGCGGGAGGGTCCCTCACAGATACGCAGTATTTT. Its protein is CASSLALAGGSLTDTQYF.

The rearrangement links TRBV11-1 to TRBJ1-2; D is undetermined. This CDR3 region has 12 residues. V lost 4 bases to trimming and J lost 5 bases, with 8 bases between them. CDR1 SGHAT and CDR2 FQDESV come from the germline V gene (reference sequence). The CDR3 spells CASSSGSYGYTF. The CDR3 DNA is TGTGCCAGCAGCTCCGGCTCTTATGGCTACACCTTC.

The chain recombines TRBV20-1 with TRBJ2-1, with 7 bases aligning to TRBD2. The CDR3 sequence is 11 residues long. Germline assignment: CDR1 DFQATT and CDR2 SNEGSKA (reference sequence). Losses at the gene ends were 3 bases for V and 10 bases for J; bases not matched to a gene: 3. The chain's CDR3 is CSASGGIEQFF. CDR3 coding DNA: TGCAGTGCTAGCGGGGGGATCGAGCAGTTCTTC.